The 24 T cell receptor beta chains presented below share a single source sample, sequenced in a study of T-cell reconstitution after alpha-beta-depleted transplantation in children. Unique molecular identifiers were incorporated during preparation of the TCRbeta library. TCRdb reprocessed the PCR reads via MiXCR and lists one record per CDR3 protein. The sample gives about 540,000 distinct CDR3 sequences, around 17% of which show up once; about 3.1% is in the top ten. The specimen comprised PBMCs from the stem cell graft donor, sampled from the stem cell graft. All receptors come from a human donor who donated a stem cell graft to a child with acute lymphoblastic leukemia.

This clonotype was observed a few times. Here the CDR3 DNA reads TGCGCCAGCAGCCCCCGGGCGGGACTAGCGTCTACCGGGGAGCTGTTTTTT. This encodes CASSPRAGLASTGELFF. The rearrangement links TRBV5-1 to TRBJ2-2; 10 positions match TRBD2. The CDR3 consists of 17 residues. The V gene's germline CDR1 is SGHRS and CDR2 YFSETQ. V trimming: 4 bases; J trimming: 5 bases; junction bases outside the gene matches: 11.

This clonotype was found many times. J is TRBJ1-1 and V is TRBV5-1, with a possible D match to TRBD1 (6 bases). CDR1 is SGHRS, CDR2 YFSETQ, per germline. V shed 0 bases and J shed 5 bases, with 14 bases lying between them. The CDR3 extends over 15 amino acids. CDR3 loop: CASSLAAGGGTEAFF. CDR3 bases: TGCGCCAGCAGCTTGGCCGCGGGGGGCGGAACTGAAGCTTTCTTT.

V gene TRBV12-3 or TRBV12-4 combines with J gene TRBJ1-2; 10 nucleotides match TRBD1. This CDR3 region has 15 residues. V dropped 6 bases and J dropped 2; count of bases not matched to a gene: 6. CDR3 nucleotides: TGTGCCAGCAGGCCCGGGGACAGGGGCAACTATGGCTACACCTTC. Protein product: CASRPGDRGNYGYTF.

The chain couples TRBV29-1 to TRBJ1-1; 7 bases match TRBD1. V lost 7 bases and J lost 10; bases outside the gene matches: 9. CDR1 SQVTM and CDR2 ANQGSEA come from the germline V gene. This CDR3 has 11 residues. The CDR3 DNA reads TGCAGCGGGACAGGTGGGGCCTCAGCTTTCTTT. Amino acids: CSGTGGASAFF.

This clonotype came up a few times. The rearrangement uses TRBV4-1 and TRBJ1-2, with unresolved D. The germline CDR1 and CDR2 sequences are MGHRA and YSYEKL. Trimming left V 1 base short and J 2 bases short, with 14 bases between. The length of the CDR3 is 16 residues. The chain's CDR3 is CASSQVAGSLNYGYTF. The DNA for the CDR3 is TGCGCCAGCAGCCAAGTCGCCGGATCACTAAACTATGGCTACACCTTC.

Points on this clonotype: A read error may account for a junction end that differs from germline. This rearrangement joins TRBV7-8 to TRBJ2-4, with TRBD2 matching over 8 bases. This CDR3 has 14 amino acids. Germline lookup yields CDR1 SGHVS and CDR2 FQNEAQ. CDR3 nucleotides: TGTGCCAGCAGCCGCGGGAGGACCAAAAACAGTCAGTACTTC. Its protein is CASSRGRTKNSQYF.

This clonotype was recorded a few times. The chain uses TRBV20-1 and TRBJ2-6; tentative D call: TRBD2 (6 bases). CDR1 is DFQATT and CDR2 is SNEGSKA in the germline V gene (reference sequence). The CDR3 is 18 residues long. The germline V and J ends were trimmed by 6 bases and 0 bases, with 21 bases remaining between them. This chain's CDR3 is CSAARQGTGASGANVLTF. CDR3 nucleotides: TGCAGTGCCGCGCGGCAAGGGACGGGAGCCTCTGGGGCCAACGTCCTGACTTTC.

V and J are TRBV6-1 and TRBJ2-7; D gene ambiguous. Per the germline V gene, CDR1 is MNHNS and CDR2 is SASEGT. Trimming took 1 base from V and 3 from J, leaving 13 bases between them. CDR3 size: 15 residues. The CDR3 DNA follows: TGTGCCAGCAGTGAAGATCTGTTCTTCAACTACGAGCAGTACTTC. It translates to CASSEDLFFNYEQYF.

In nucleotides, the CDR3 is TGTGCCAGTACCATCGGACAGGGGTTCACTGAAGCTTTCTTT. It translates to CASTIGQGFTEAFF. The V and J genes are TRBV19 and TRBJ1-1, with 9 bases fitting TRBD1. V was pared by 7 bases and J by 4 bases, with 7 bases of the junction left unmatched. This CDR3 has 14 amino acids. In germline, CDR1 is LNHDA, CDR2 SQIVND (reference sequence). Full variable domain (missing parts from reference TRBV19 and TRBJ1-1): DGGITQSPKYLFRKEGQNVTLSCEQNLNHDAMYWYRQDPGQGLRLIYYSQIVNDFQKGDIAEGYSVSREKKESFPLTVTSAQKNPTAFYLCASTIGQGFTEAFFGQGTRLTVV.

The chain combines TRBV20-1 with TRBJ2-1; TRBD2 is a possible D gene (5 bases). CDR3 length: 13 amino acids. Germline assignment: CDR1 DFQATT and CDR2 SNEGSKA (reference sequence). V was cut by 1 base and J by 4 bases, with 8 bases left in between. CDR3 residues: CSARVATYNEQFF. Here the CDR3 DNA reads TGCAGTGCTAGAGTAGCGACATACAATGAGCAGTTCTTC.

This clonotype was counted a few times. V and J are TRBV6-5 and TRBJ2-1, with D maybe TRBD1 (6 bases). V lost 6 bases to trimming and J lost 0 bases, with 18 bases between them. CDR3 length: 17 residues. Germline V CDR1 and CDR2: MNHEY, SVGAGI. The CDR3 region is CASSLRHRDNSYNEQFF. CDR3 sequence (DNA): TGTGCCAGCAGCTTACGCCACAGGGATAACTCCTACAATGAGCAGTTCTTC.

The chain joins TRBV5-6 to TRBJ2-6, with TRBD1 matching over 8 bases. With V trimmed by 8 bases and J by 6 bases, 10 bases remained unmatched. The length of the CDR3 is 15 residues. The germline gives CDR1 SGHDT, CDR2 YYEEEE. DNA for the CDR3: TGTGCCAGTTTGAAAGGGACAGGCCAGGCCAACGTCCTGACTTTC. This codes for CASLKGTGQANVLTF.

In this sample, this clonotype turned up a few times. The chain links TRBV20-1 to TRBJ2-7, with D perhaps TRBD1 (5 bases). The CDR3 runs to 15 residues. The germline V gene has CDR1 DFQATT and CDR2 SNEGSKA (reference sequence). V was trimmed by 2 bases and J by 0 bases, leaving 14 bases between them. The CDR3 is CSARNSGSGSYEQYF. In DNA form, the CDR3 reads TGCAGTGCTAGAAACTCAGGGTCGGGCTCCTACGAGCAGTACTTC.

The rearrangement joins TRBV20-1 to TRBJ2-7, with 13 positions matching TRBD2. This CDR3 contains 15 residues. Losses at the gene ends were 6 bases for V and 5 bases for J; bases not matched to a gene: 10. Germline V gene lookup returns CDR1 DFQATT and CDR2 SNEGSKA (reference sequence). The CDR3 bases are TGCAGTGCGGTGCAGACTAGCGGGAGGTCTCACGAGCAGTACTTC. Translating gives CSAVQTSGRSHEQYF.

This clonotype was counted between two and nine times. The chain links TRBV20-1 to TRBJ2-1; 11 nucleotides align to TRBD2. The CDR3 contains 15 residues. The ends lost 5 bases at V and 8 bases at J; junction bases unmatched: 11. Germline-derived CDR1 and CDR2 are DFQATT and SNEGSKA (reference sequence). This CDR3 reads CSAPTLAGVLDEQFF. The CDR3 region has the DNA TGCAGTGCTCCAACACTAGCGGGAGTGTTGGATGAGCAGTTCTTC.

This chain links TRBV7-9 with TRBJ2-3; a possible D gene is TRBD2 (5 bases). Germline V gene lookup returns CDR1 SEHNR and CDR2 FQNEAQ (reference sequence). The CDR3 contains 15 residues. V was cut by 4 bases and J by 0 bases, with 11 bases left in between. This CDR3 is CASSSLDSSTDTQYF. CDR3 nucleotide sequence: TGTGCCAGCAGCTCCTTGGACTCAAGCACAGATACGCAGTATTTT.

The chain couples TRBV5-4 to TRBJ2-3; D is unresolved. Deletions cut 0 bases from V and 2 bases from J, with 10 bases between. CDR1 is SGHNT and CDR2 is YYREEE in the germline V gene (reference sequence). The CDR3 has 15 amino acids. The CDR3 DNA sequence: TGTGCCAGCAGCTTGGCACTATCACTCACAGATACGCAGTATTTT. Amino acids: CASSLALSLTDTQYF.

The chain recombines TRBV9 with TRBJ2-3; D unresolved. The CDR3 has 12 residues. V lost 1 base to trimming and J lost 4 bases, with 4 bases between them. The germline V gene has CDR1 SGDLS and CDR2 YYNGEE. In DNA, the CDR3 is TGTGCCAGCAGCGTAATATCAGATACGCAGTATTTT. Its translation is CASSVISDTQYF.

The rearrangement joins TRBV25-1 to TRBJ2-3, with D hard to call. Germline CDR1 reads MGHDK; CDR2 reads SYGVNS. Between the trimmed V and J ends, which lost 6 bases and 6 bases, there was a span of 10 bases. CDR3 length: 12 amino acids. Written as DNA, the CDR3 is TGTGCCAGCAGGCTTGGGGTGGATACGCAGTATTTT. Its protein is CASRLGVDTQYF.

This clonotype was picked up a small number of times. The chain recombines TRBV7-9 with TRBJ2-7; D perhaps matches TRBD2 (5 bases). The germline CDR1 and CDR2 sequences are SEHNR and FQNEAQ (reference sequence). The CDR3 length is 17 residues. V was trimmed by 1 base and J by 2 bases, leaving 18 bases between them. CDR3 coding DNA: TGTGCCAGCAGCTTAGATCGCCGCCCGGGAAACCCCTACGAGCAGTACTTC. It yields the protein CASSLDRRPGNPYEQYF.

This clonotype was recorded once. This sequence joins TRBV5-1 and TRBJ2-5; 7 bases are shared with TRBD1. CDR3 length equals 16 residues. Germline CDR1 and CDR2: SGHRS and YFSETQ. V trimming: 4 bases; J trimming: 5 bases; junction bases outside the gene matches: 14. The CDR3 bases are TGCGCCAGCAGCCCGTTGACAGGGAGAATTGGCGAGACCCAGTACTTC. Amino acids: CASSPLTGRIGETQYF.

This chain uses TRBV5-6 with TRBJ1-1, with D unclear. The V end lost 9 bases, the J end lost 0 bases, and 9 bases lay between the germline ends. Germline loops: CDR1 SGHDT, CDR2 YYEEEE. The CDR3 extends over 12 amino acids. The CDR3 reads CATGQLNTEAFF. The CDR3 nucleotides read TGTGCCACCGGTCAGTTGAACACTGAAGCTTTCTTT.

In its sample, this clonotype was seen a few times. The genes are TRBV27 and TRBJ2-3; D may be TRBD2 (5 bases). Trimming pared 8 bases from V and 4 bases from J, leaving 16 bases between. The CDR3 has 14 residues. Per germline, CDR1 MNHEY and CDR2 SMNVEV (reference sequence). In DNA form, the CDR3 reads TGTGCCAGCTCCCGGAACGGGGATTCAGATACGCAGTATTTT. Translating gives CASSRNGDSDTQYF.

This chain links TRBV14 with TRBJ1-5, with D unclear. This CDR3 is 15 amino acids long. Germline CDR1 SGHDN, CDR2 FVKESK. Trimming shortened V by 4 bases and J by 0 bases, and 10 bases separated the two germline ends. The CDR3 spells CASSPPGYSNQPQHF. The CDR3 region has the DNA TGTGCCAGCAGCCCCCCGGGCTATAGCAATCAGCCCCAGCATTTT.